The 24 T cell receptor beta chains below all came from one sample that was sequenced in a study of blood T cell repertoires in COVID-19. Sequenced by immunoSEQ multiplex PCR; TCRdb stores in-frame clones only, minus some. Among 80,000 or so clones, approximately 80% were seen once, and the ten largest hold roughly a sixth. Sequenced input: peripheral blood. All receptors derive from a woman older than 75 with acute or convalescent COVID-19.

The chain recombines TRBV19 with TRBJ1-1, with a tentative D call TRBD1 (5 bases). The CDR3 runs 15 residues. V lost 7 bases and J lost 1, with 16 bases in between. Germline-derived CDR1 and CDR2 are LNHDA and SQIVND (reference sequence). The CDR3 is CASIKGTGANTEAFF. The CDR3 nucleotides are TGTGCCAGTATCAAAGGGACGGGAGCGAACACTGAAGCTTTCTTT.

The V gene is TRBV2, the J gene TRBJ1-2, with D tentatively TRBD1 (5 bases). The CDR3 runs 13 residues. CDR1 SNHLY and CDR2 FYNNEI come from the germline V gene. The V end was cut by 2 bases, the J end by 6 bases, with 10 bases between. CDR3 region: CASSELGGDGYTF. In DNA form, the CDR3 reads TGTGCCAGCAGTGAATTGGGGGGGGATGGCTACACCTTC.

The table lists this clone with a few counts. This chain connects TRBV2 to TRBJ1-1, with D possibly being TRBD1 (6 bases). Germline loops: CDR1 SNHLY, CDR2 FYNNEI. This CDR3 is 12 amino acids long. The V gene lost 7 bases and the J gene lost 6 bases, with 12 bases spanning the gap. The CDR3 loop reads CASTSQGPEAFF. DNA of the CDR3: TGTGCCAGCACTTCCCAGGGGCCTGAAGCTTTCTTT.

This chain uses TRBV6-6 with TRBJ2-5; no firm D call. Looked up from germline, CDR1 is MNHNY and CDR2 is SVGAGI (reference sequence). The V end lost 7 bases, the J end lost 5 bases, and 8 bases lay between the germline ends. This CDR3 spans 11 amino acids. The CDR3 sequence is CASTHGETQYF. The CDR3 nucleotides read TGTGCCAGCACCCACGGGGAGACCCAGTACTTC.

The chain combines TRBV2 with TRBJ1-6; D not certain. Germline lookup yields CDR1 SNHLY and CDR2 FYNNEI. V gave up 0 bases and J gave up 12 bases, with 9 bases separating them. CDR3 size: 13 residues. The CDR3 nucleotides read TGTGCCAGCAGTGAAGCCCCGAGAGTACCCCTCCACTTT. It is translated as CASSEAPRVPLHF.

V usage is TRBV11-1 and J usage is TRBJ2-7; a weak D match, TRBD2 (6 bases). V was cut by 5 bases and J by 1 base, with 12 bases left in between. The CDR3 runs to 14 residues. Germline V gene data show CDR1 as SGHAT and CDR2 as FQDESV (reference sequence). CDR3 coding DNA: TGTGCCAGCAGCCTAGGGACTCGTTCCTACGAGCAGTACTTC. It yields the protein CASSLGTRSYEQYF.

This clone was found a few times. The V and J genes are TRBV5-4 and TRBJ1-4, with 8 bases that match TRBD1. Trimming took 0 bases from V and 7 from J; bases not matched to a gene: 8. The CDR3 is made up of 16 amino acids. Germline-derived CDR1 and CDR2 are SGHNT and YYREEE (reference sequence). Here the CDR3 reads CASSLVTGGLVEKLFF. The DNA for the CDR3 is TGTGCCAGCAGCTTGGTTACAGGGGGGTTAGTTGAAAAACTGTTTTTT. Combining the CDR3 with reference TRBV5-4 and TRBJ1-4 gives the whole variable domain ETGVTQSPTHLIKTRGQQVTLRCSSQSGHNTVSWYQQALGQGPQFIFQYYREEENGRGNFPPRFSGLQFPNYSSELNVNALELDDSALYLCASSLVTGGLVEKLFFGSGTQLSVL.

This chain uses TRBV11-3 with TRBJ2-5, with D uncertain. V gave up 6 bases and J gave up 5 bases, with 16 bases separating them. This CDR3 is built from 14 residues. Per the germline V gene, CDR1 is SGHNT and CDR2 is YENEEA. The CDR3 region is CASSQSTVRETQYF. CDR3 coding DNA: TGTGCCAGCAGTCAGTCGACTGTCCGGGAGACCCAGTACTTC.

In this sample, this clone turned up once. The chain couples TRBV27 to TRBJ1-5; 8 nucleotides line up with TRBD1. There are 16 residues in the CDR3. J gave up 5 bases and V 5 bases, and 11 bases lay outside the gene matches. CDR1 is MNHEY, CDR2 SMNVEV, per germline (reference sequence). In DNA, the CDR3 is TGTGCCAGCAGTCCGGACAGGGTAAACATAGATCAGCCCCAGCATTTT. Protein: CASSPDRVNIDQPQHF.

V gene TRBV18 combines with J gene TRBJ1-6, with D possibly TRBD1 on 6 matching bases. Germline lookup yields CDR1 KGHSH and CDR2 LQKENI. Between the trimmed V and J ends, which lost 5 bases and 0 bases, there was a span of 11 bases. CDR3 size: 16 residues. The CDR3 reads CASSVQGSSYNSPLHF. In DNA form, the CDR3 reads TGTGCCAGCTCAGTGCAGGGGAGCTCCTATAATTCACCCCTCCACTTT.

J is TRBJ1-3 and V is TRBV19; tentative D call: TRBD1 (5 bases). The CDR3 consists of 13 residues. Looked up from germline, CDR1 is LNHDA and CDR2 is SQIVND (reference sequence). V was pared by 5 bases and J by 8 bases, with 13 bases between. CDR3 nucleotides: TGTGCCAGTAGTGCGCAGGGTAGGGACACCATATATTTT. Translation gives CASSAQGRDTIYF. The complete variable domain, with remaining parts taken from reference TRBV19 and TRBJ1-3, reads DGGITQSPKYLFRKEGQNVTLSCEQNLNHDAMYWYRQDPGQGLRLIYYSQIVNDFQKGDIAEGYSVSREKKESFPLTVTSAQKNPTAFYLCASSAQGRDTIYFGEGSWLTVV.

This chain joins TRBV10-1 and TRBJ2-2; no firm D call. Germline V gene data show CDR1 as WNHNN and CDR2 as SYGVQD (reference sequence). V lost 5 bases and J lost 6, with 4 bases in between. CDR3 size: 11 residues. DNA for the CDR3: TGCGCCAGCAGTCGAGCCGGGGAGCTGTTTTTT. Protein sequence: CASSRAGELFF.

The chain recombines TRBV5-6 with TRBJ2-3; D might be TRBD1 (6 bases). Germline lookup yields CDR1 SGHDT and CDR2 YYEEEE. CDR3 length equals 15 residues. V gave up 1 base and J gave up 0 bases, with 9 bases separating them. The CDR3 region has the DNA TGTGCCAGCAGCTTGCCCAGGGGTAGCACAGATACGCAGTATTTT. The encoded protein is CASSLPRGSTDTQYF. Full variable domain (rest looked up from reference TRBV5-6 and TRBJ2-3): DAGVTQSPTHLIKTRGQQVTLRCSPKSGHDTVSWYQQALGQGPQFIFQYYEEEERQRGNFPDRFSGHQFPNYSSELNVNALLLGDSALYLCASSLPRGSTDTQYFGPGTRLTVL.

The gene calls are TRBV5-4 and TRBJ1-6; the D is unclear. V lost 0 bases and J 7 bases, leaving 14 bases between the germline ends. CDR3 length equals 16 residues. Germline CDR1 SGHNT, CDR2 YYREEE (reference sequence). The CDR3 spells CASSLGGRDPNSPLHF. The CDR3 bases are TGTGCCAGCAGCTTGGGTGGCCGGGATCCAAATTCACCCCTCCACTTT.

This clone was recorded a few times. This rearrangement joins TRBV6-5 to TRBJ1-5; D may be TRBD1 (5 bases). V lost 0 bases and J 4 bases, leaving 10 bases between the germline ends. Germline V lookup: CDR1 MNHEY, CDR2 SVGAGI. The CDR3 has 15 residues. This chain's CDR3 is CASSYSHRRNQPQHF. CDR3 nucleotides: TGTGCCAGCAGTTACTCGCACAGGAGAAATCAGCCCCAGCATTTT.

Remarks on this clone: One end of the junction is discordant with germline, which a read error may explain. V and J are TRBV7-9 and TRBJ2-1; D is unclear. The CDR3 is made up of 12 amino acids. Germline V gene lookup returns CDR1 SEHNR and CDR2 FQNEAQ (reference sequence). CDR3 protein: CASSLEVGEKFF. The DNA for the CDR3 is TGTGCCAGCAGCTTAGAAGTCGGTGAGAAGTTCTTC.

The chain links TRBV6-6 to TRBJ2-1; 11 bases are shared with TRBD2. Trimming removed 6 bases from V and 9 bases from J; junction bases left unmatched: 19. The CDR3 covers 18 residues. The germline V gene has CDR1 MNHNY and CDR2 SVGAGI (reference sequence). The CDR3 here is CASRRTSSGGRTSGEQFF. The CDR3 DNA reads as TGTGCCAGCAGACGAACCTCTAGCGGGGGGCGCACTAGCGGTGAGCAGTTCTTC.

The chain couples TRBV11-3 to TRBJ1-1, with D unresolved. Per the germline V gene, CDR1 is SGHNT and CDR2 is YENEEA. V lost 0 bases to trimming and J lost 2 bases, with 7 bases between them. The CDR3 is 14 amino acids. For the CDR3, the DNA is TGTGCCAGCAGCTTAGATGGCAGTAACACTGAAGCTTTCTTT. Its protein is CASSLDGSNTEAFF.

This clone was detected a few times. The chain employs TRBV10-3 and TRBJ2-1; 13 nucleotides line up with TRBD2. CDR1 and CDR2 from the germline V gene are ENHRY and SYGVKD. V lost 6 bases, J lost 9 bases, and 8 bases stayed unmatched. This CDR3 contains 15 residues. CDR3: CAISETSGGAGEQFF. The DNA of the CDR3 is TGTGCCATCAGCGAAACTAGCGGGGGGGCCGGTGAGCAGTTCTTC.

The chain recombines TRBV28 with TRBJ1-2; D is ambiguous. Trimming left V 3 bases short and J 6 bases short, with 20 bases between. The length of the CDR3 is 16 residues. CDR1 and CDR2 (germline): MDHEN, SYDVKM. The CDR3 sequence: CASSLPSRPPQDGYTF. The CDR3 nucleotides are TGTGCCAGCAGTTTGCCCTCGCGGCCTCCGCAAGATGGCTACACCTTC.

The CDR3 loop reads CASSPDSFNQPQHF. The CDR3 DNA follows: TGTGCCAGCAGTCCGGACAGTTTCAATCAGCCCCAGCATTTT. J is TRBJ1-5 and V is TRBV2, with a weak D call TRBD1 (6 bases). Trimming took off 5 bases at V and 3 bases at J, with 11 bases between the two ends. The CDR3 length is 14 residues. CDR1 and CDR2 from the germline V gene are SNHLY and FYNNEI. Variable domain in full (rest from reference TRBV2 and TRBJ1-5): EPEVTQTPSHQVTQMGQEVILRCVPISNHLYFYWYRQILGQKVEFLVSFYNNEISEKSEIFDDQFSVERPDGSNFTLKIRSTKLEDSAMYFCASSPDSFNQPQHFGDGTRLSIL.

The chain recombines TRBV7-9 with TRBJ1-4; D remains unclear. V was clipped by 4 bases and J by 0 bases, with 9 bases between them. The CDR3 consists of 15 residues. Per the germline V gene, CDR1 is SEHNR and CDR2 is FQNEAQ (reference sequence). The CDR3 loop is CASSSSGATNEKLFF. The CDR3 DNA is TGTGCCAGCAGCTCCTCAGGTGCAACTAATGAAAAACTGTTTTTT.

The chain recombines TRBV30 with TRBJ1-6; 8 bases line up with TRBD1. V was pared by 2 bases and J by 4 bases, with 10 bases of the junction left unmatched. The V gene's germline CDR1 is GTSNPN and CDR2 SVGIG (reference sequence). The length of the CDR3 is 17 residues. The chain's CDR3 is CAWSQGPGGGYNSPLHF. CDR3 DNA sequence: TGTGCCTGGAGTCAAGGCCCAGGGGGCGGGTATAATTCACCCCTCCACTTT.

This chain joins TRBV5-4 and TRBJ2-5; 11 nucleotides align to TRBD2. Germline CDR1 reads SGHNT; CDR2 reads YYREEE (reference sequence). The junction had 9 bases not matched to a gene; V was cut back by 0 bases and J by 5 bases. The length of the CDR3 is 17 residues. The CDR3 loop reads CASSLARLAGGGETQYF. For the CDR3, the DNA is TGTGCCAGCAGCTTGGCGAGGCTAGCGGGGGGCGGGGAGACCCAGTACTTC.